The clone carrying this T cell receptor beta chain was picked up many times. cDNA was made by 5'RACE with 10-nucleotide random UMIs. In TCRdb, the 5' RACE reads were re-called with MiXCR into one record per CDR3 protein. The sample records 60,000 or so distinct CDR3 sequences, roughly an eighth being singletons. The CDR3 has 17 residues. Germline V lookup: CDR1 LNHNV, CDR2 YYDKDF (reference sequence). The V and J ends lost 3 bases and 9 bases, in that order; junction bases with no gene match: 12. This sample is drawn from a study of neurological immune-mediated disorders. The receptor was isolated from a man aged 55 to 70 in good health. The V and J genes are TRBV15 and TRBJ1-6; 9 bases line up with TRBD1. Source material: PBMCs. CDR3 sequence reads: CATSRAPTGGNGSPLHF. The CDR3 DNA sequence: TGTGCCACCAGCAGGGCACCTACAGGGGGCAATGGTTCACCCCTCCACTTT.